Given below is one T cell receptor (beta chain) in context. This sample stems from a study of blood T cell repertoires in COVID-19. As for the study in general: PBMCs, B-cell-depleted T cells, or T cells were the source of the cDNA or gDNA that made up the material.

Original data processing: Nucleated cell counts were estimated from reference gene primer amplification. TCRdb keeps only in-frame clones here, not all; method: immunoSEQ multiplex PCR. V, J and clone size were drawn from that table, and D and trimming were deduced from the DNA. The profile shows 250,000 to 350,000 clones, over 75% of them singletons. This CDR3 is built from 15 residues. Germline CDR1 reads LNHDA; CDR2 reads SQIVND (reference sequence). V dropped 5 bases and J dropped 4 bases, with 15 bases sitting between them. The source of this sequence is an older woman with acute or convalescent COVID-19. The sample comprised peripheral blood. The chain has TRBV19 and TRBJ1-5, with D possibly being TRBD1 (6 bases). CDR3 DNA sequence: TGTGCCAGTAGTCTGGGACACCGAGGGAATCAGCCCCAGCATTTT. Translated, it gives CASSLGHRGNQPQHF.